This T cell receptor beta chain derives from a study of blood T cell repertoires in COVID-19. Study at large: Sources were T cells, B-cell-depleted T cells, or PBMCs; the material itself was cDNA or gDNA.

The CDR3 contains 17 residues. The junction had 9 bases not matched to a gene; V was cut back by 3 bases and J by 1 base. CDR1 is GTSNPN and CDR2 is SVGIG in the germline V gene (reference sequence). In the authors' methods: Estimated nucleated cell counts came from reference gene primer amplification. Clones were read by immunoSEQ multiplex PCR, and TCRdb kept only the in-frame ones, dropping some. The DNA was the basis for D and trimming; V, J and clone size are from that table. The top ten clones hold roughly 2.4% of a sample with 250,000 to 300,000 clones, approximately 86% of them seen once. This clonotype was sampled from a woman aged 45 to 65 who had recovered from COVID-19. V and J are TRBV30 and TRBJ2-4, with 10 bases aligning to TRBD2. Material: peripheral blood. The CDR3 reads CAWRKAGGPQAKNIQYF. In DNA, the CDR3 is TGTGCCTGGAGGAAAGCGGGAGGGCCTCAGGCCAAAAACATTCAGTACTTC.